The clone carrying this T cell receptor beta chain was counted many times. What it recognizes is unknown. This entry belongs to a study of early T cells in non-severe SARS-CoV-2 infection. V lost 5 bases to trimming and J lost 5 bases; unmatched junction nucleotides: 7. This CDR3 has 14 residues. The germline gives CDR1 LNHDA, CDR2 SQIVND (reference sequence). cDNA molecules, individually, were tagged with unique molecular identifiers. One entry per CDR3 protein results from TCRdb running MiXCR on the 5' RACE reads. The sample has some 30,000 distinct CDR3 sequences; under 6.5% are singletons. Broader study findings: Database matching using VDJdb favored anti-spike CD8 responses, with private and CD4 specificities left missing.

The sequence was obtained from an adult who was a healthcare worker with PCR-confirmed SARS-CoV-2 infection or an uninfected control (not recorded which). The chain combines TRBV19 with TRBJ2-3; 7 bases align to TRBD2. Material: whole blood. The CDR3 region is CASSPYAGEDTQYF. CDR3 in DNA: TGTGCCAGTAGTCCCTATGCGGGAGAAGATACGCAGTATTTT.